Included here is one TCR beta chain sequence, with context. This clone was observed a few times. The antigen this receptor binds is unknown. Base qualities are not recorded, but no much larger clone differs from it by a single base. The data originate from a study of blood T cell repertoires in COVID-19 (dated by TCRdb to 2019 to 2021). About the study as a whole: The collaborator samples originated in the United States, Italy and Spain and spanned the acute and convalescent phases of COVID-19. Where HLA class I and class II types were available, the types were taken from metadata supplied by the sample provider, not from assay-based typing. The repertoires were made available in a free public database intended to serve as a resource for research on the immune response to SARS-CoV-2. Nearly every sample came with metadata listing a de-identified subject ID, COVID-19 status, age in years and sex. Deeply sampled blood TCRbeta repertoires from subjects exposed to, actively infected with, or recovered from COVID-19 were included in the dataset. Samples were obtained from the ongoing ImmuneRACE study (first 160 participants) and from some 1,200 subjects provided by 6 global collaborators. The material from the prospective study consisted of cDNA or gDNA derived from T cells, B-cell-depleted T cells, or PBMCs.

The junction shows trimming of 1 base on V and 7 bases on J, plus 8 bases between the germline ends. The CDR3 holds 13 amino acids from the cysteine to the phenylalanine. The retained sequence is limited to the CDR3, 39 bases, with the frame set at the first base. Here is what the overall study found, with its caveats: The quantity of clinical and demographic metadata differed by source and by participant and was supplied without curation.

The collaborating institutions used their own protocols to collect whole blood in K2EDTA tubes. For TCRbeta analysis, collaborators shipped samples in one of three forms: frozen whole blood, isolated PBMCs, or DNA extracted from either of those sample types. The immunoSEQ Assay, a bias-controlled multiplex PCR, was used to amplify TCRbeta CDR3 regions from genomic DNA. For the original study's pipeline: The number of nucleated cells in each sample was estimated by amplification of reference gene primers within the assay. To quantify the absolute abundance of each unique TCRbeta CDR3 rearrangement, sequence reads were collapsed and filtered. Productive Simpson clonality was computed per sample as the square root of Simpson's diversity index over productive rearrangements. Imported from immuneACCESS, the table was reduced by TCRdb to in-frame sequences with V and J called. These copies leave out some clones; in studies compared against another copy, an unresolved V gene accounts for under half, and the cause of the remainder is not known. V, J and clone size were drawn from that table, and D and trimming were deduced from the DNA. This sample holds approximately 92,000 clones; 84% were observed only once. The ten largest clonotypes hold roughly 2% of the sample.

Material for sequencing was peripheral blood. The sequence was collected from a man aged 65 to 85 with active or convalescent COVID-19. The receptor chain draws on TRBV12-3 or TRBV12-4 and TRBJ1-5; no D gene can be assigned with confidence. The nucleotide sequence reads TGTGCCAGCAGTTTAGTGTCGGGGCAGCCCCAGCATTTT. Its protein reads: CASSLVSGQPQHF.